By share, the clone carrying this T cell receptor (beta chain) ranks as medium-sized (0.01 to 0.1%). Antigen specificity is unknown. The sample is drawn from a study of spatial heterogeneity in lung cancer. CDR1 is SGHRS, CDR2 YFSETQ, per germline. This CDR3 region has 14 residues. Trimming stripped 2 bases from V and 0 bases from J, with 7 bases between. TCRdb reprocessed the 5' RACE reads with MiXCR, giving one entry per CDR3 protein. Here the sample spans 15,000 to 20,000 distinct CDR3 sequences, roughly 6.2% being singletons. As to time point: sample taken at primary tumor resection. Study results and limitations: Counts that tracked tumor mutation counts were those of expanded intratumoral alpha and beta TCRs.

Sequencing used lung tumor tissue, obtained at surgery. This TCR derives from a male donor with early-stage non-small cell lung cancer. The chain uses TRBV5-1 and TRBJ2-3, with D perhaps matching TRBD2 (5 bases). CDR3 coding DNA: TGCGCCAGCAGCTTAAGCGGTAGCACAGATACGCAGTATTTT. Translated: CASSLSGSTDTQYF.